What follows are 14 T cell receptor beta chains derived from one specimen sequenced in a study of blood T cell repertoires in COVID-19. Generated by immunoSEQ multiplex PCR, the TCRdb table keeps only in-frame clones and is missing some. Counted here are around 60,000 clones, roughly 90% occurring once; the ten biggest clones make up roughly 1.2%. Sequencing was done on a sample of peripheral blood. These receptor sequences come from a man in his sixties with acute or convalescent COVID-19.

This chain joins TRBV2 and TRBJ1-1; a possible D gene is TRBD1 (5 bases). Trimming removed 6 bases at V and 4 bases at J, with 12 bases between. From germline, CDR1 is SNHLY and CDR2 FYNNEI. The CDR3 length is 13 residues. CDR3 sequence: CASRMQDITEAFF. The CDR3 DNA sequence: TGTGCCAGCAGGATGCAGGACATCACTGAAGCTTTCTTT. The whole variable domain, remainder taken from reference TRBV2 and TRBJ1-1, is EPEVTQTPSHQVTQMGQEVILRCVPISNHLYFYWYRQILGQKVEFLVSFYNNEISEKSEIFDDQFSVERPDGSNFTLKIRSTKLEDSAMYFCASRMQDITEAFFGQGTRLTVV.

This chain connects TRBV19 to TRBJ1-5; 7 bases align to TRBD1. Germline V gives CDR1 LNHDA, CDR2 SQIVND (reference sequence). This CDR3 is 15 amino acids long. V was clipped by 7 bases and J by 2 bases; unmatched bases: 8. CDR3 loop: CASKSGQPGNQPQHF. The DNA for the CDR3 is TGTGCCAGTAAATCGGGACAGCCGGGCAATCAGCCCCAGCATTTT.

DNA for the CDR3: TGTGCCAGCAGCCTCGACGTTGGAGGGGGCCGTGGCTACACCTTC. It specifies CASSLDVGGGRGYTF. The gene calls are TRBV5-8 and TRBJ1-2; 7 bases line up with TRBD1. Germline CDR1 SGHTS, CDR2 YDEGEE. V was pared by 4 bases and J by 7 bases, with 13 bases of the junction left unmatched. CDR3 size: 15 residues.

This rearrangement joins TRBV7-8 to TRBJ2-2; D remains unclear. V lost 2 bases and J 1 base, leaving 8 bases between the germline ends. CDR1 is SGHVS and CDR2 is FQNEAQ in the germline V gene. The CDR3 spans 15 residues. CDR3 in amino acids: CASSLYEMNTGELFF. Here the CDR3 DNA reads TGTGCCAGCAGCTTATACGAGATGAACACCGGGGAGCTGTTTTTT.

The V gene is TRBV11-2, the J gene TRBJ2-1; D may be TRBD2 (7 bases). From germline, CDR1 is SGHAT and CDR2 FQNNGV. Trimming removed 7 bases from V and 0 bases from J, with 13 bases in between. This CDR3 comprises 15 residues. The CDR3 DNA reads TGTGCCAGCACGGGGGGCCTAAGCTCCTACAATGAGCAGTTCTTC. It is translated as CASTGGLSSYNEQFF.

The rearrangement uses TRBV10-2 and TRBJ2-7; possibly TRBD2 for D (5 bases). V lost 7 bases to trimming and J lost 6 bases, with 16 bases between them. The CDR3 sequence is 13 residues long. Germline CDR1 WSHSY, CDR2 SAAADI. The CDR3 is CASKRGSFSEQYF. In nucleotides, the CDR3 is TGCGCCAGCAAACGGGGATCCTTTTCCGAGCAGTACTTC.

DNA for the CDR3: TGTGCCAGCAGCCCCCAGACAGGGGAATACAATGAGCAGTTCTTC. Translation: CASSPQTGEYNEQFF. The chain links TRBV7-6 to TRBJ2-1; 8 nucleotides match TRBD1. The trim removed 5 bases at V and 4 bases at J, leaving 7 bases unmatched. The germline gives CDR1 SGHVS, CDR2 FNYEAQ. The CDR3 has 15 residues. Full variable domain (missing parts from reference TRBV7-6 and TRBJ2-1): GAGVSQSPRYKVTKRGQDVALRCDPISGHVSLYWYRQALGQGPEFLTYFNYEAQQDKSGLPNDRFSAERPEGSISTLTIQRTEQRDSAMYRCASSPQTGEYNEQFFGPGTRLTVL.

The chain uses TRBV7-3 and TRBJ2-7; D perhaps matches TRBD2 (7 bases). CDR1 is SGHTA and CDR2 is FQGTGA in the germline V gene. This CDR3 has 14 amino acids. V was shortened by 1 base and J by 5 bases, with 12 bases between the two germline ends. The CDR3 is CASSLMGGLDEQYF. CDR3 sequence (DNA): TGTGCCAGCAGCTTAATGGGGGGGCTGGACGAGCAGTACTTC.

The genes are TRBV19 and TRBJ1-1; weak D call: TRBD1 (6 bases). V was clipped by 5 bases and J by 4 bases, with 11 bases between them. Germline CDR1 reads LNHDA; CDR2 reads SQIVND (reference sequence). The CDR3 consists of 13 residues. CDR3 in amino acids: CASSYREPTEAFF. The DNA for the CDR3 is TGTGCCAGTAGTTACAGGGAGCCCACTGAAGCTTTCTTT.

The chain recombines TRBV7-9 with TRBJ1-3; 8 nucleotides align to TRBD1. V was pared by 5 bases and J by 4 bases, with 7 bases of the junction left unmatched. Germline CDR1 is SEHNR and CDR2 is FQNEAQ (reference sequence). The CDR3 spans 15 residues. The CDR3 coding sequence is TGTGCCAGCAGCCCGGACAGGGCTTCAGGAAACACCATATATTTT. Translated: CASSPDRASGNTIYF.

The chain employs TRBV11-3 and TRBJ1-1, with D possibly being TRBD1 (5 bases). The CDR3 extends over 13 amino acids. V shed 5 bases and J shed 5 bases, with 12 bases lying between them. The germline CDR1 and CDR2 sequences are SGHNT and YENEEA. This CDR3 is CASSVDTWTEAFF. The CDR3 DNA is TGTGCCAGCAGCGTGGACACATGGACTGAAGCTTTCTTT.

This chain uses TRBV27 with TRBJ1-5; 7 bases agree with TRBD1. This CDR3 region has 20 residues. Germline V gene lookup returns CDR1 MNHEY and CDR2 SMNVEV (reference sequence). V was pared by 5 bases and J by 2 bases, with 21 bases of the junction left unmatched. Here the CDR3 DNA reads TGTGCCAGCAGTCCCGCCGGGTCAGGGGCAGGGGGAGTGGGCAATCAGCCCCAGCATTTT. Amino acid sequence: CASSPAGSGAGGVGNQPQHF.

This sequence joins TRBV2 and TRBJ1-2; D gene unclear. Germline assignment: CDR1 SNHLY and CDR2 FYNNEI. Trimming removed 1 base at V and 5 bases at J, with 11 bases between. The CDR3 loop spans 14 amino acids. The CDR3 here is CASSEGAPGYGYTF. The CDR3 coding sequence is TGTGCCAGCAGTGAAGGCGCACCAGGATATGGCTACACCTTC.

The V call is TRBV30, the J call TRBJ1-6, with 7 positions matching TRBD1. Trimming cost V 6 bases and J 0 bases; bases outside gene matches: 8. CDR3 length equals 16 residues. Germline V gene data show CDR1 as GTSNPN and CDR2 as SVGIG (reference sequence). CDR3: CACKPTGSSYNSPLHF. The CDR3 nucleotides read TGTGCCTGTAAGCCGACAGGGAGCTCCTATAATTCACCCCTCCACTTT. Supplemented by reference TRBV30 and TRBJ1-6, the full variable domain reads SQTIHQWPATLVQPVGSPLSLECTVEGTSNPNLYWYRQAAGRGLQLLFYSVGIGQISSEVPQNLSASRPQDRQFILSSKKLLLSDSGFYLCACKPTGSSYNSPLHFGNGTRLTVT.